One sample yielded the 29 T cell receptor beta chains listed below, sequenced in a study of tumour-infiltrating T cells in Burkitt lymphoma. Profiling relied on immunoSEQ multiplex PCR, and the TCRdb table lists in-frame clones only, not all of them. Here the sample spans about 16,000 clones, roughly 85% being singletons. Sequenced input: tumor tissue. These receptors were taken from a human donor with diffuse large B-cell lymphoma.

This clone appeared once. V usage is TRBV18 and J usage is TRBJ1-6; no clear D gene. The V gene lost 2 bases and the J gene lost 0 bases, with 17 bases spanning the gap. Germline lookup yields CDR1 KGHSH and CDR2 LQKENI. This CDR3 contains 19 residues. The chain's CDR3 is CASSPARQTESSYNSPLHF. The CDR3 coding sequence is TGTGCCAGCTCACCAGCTCGACAAACAGAGAGCTCCTATAATTCACCCCTCCACTTT.

This clone turned up a few times. V is TRBV7-2 and J is TRBJ1-1; 9 nucleotides line up with TRBD1. The CDR3 covers 15 residues. The V gene's germline CDR1 is SGHTA and CDR2 FQGNSA. The V and J ends lost 1 base and 4 bases, in that order; junction bases with no gene match: 4. In DNA form, the CDR3 reads TGTGCCAGCAGCTTAGTAGGACAGGGGAGCACTGAAGCTTTCTTT. This sequence encodes CASSLVGQGSTEAFF.

To note about this clone: A junction boundary mismatches the germline segment, possibly from a read error. The V and J genes are TRBV7-2 and TRBJ2-5; D is perhaps TRBD1 (6 bases). The CDR3 contains 12 residues. Looked up from germline, CDR1 is SGHTA and CDR2 is FQGNSA. CDR3: CASSIPTGPCNF. The CDR3 DNA follows: TGTGCCAGCAGCATACCTACAGGGCCGTGTAACTTC.

The genes are TRBV6-6 and TRBJ2-3, with 9 nucleotides matching TRBD2. The CDR3 contains 15 residues. The V gene end was trimmed by 6 bases and the J gene end by 4 bases; junction bases not matched to a gene: 8. The germline V gene has CDR1 MNHNY and CDR2 SVGAGI (reference sequence). For the CDR3, the DNA is TGTGCCAGCAGAACCGGGACTAGCTCCTCAGATACGCAGTATTTT. Protein: CASRTGTSSSDTQYF.

This clone was seen a single time. This chain connects TRBV6-5 to TRBJ2-7; D possibly uses TRBD1 or TRBD2 (6 bases each). The CDR3 loop spans 16 amino acids. Germline-derived CDR1 and CDR2 are MNHEY and SVGAGI. V was pared by 0 bases and J by 4 bases, with 16 bases between. CDR3 in amino acids: CASSYSIGGALYEQYF. CDR3 coding DNA: TGTGCCAGCAGTTACTCGATCGGGGGCGCCCTTTACGAGCAGTACTTC.

The rearrangement uses TRBV19 and TRBJ1-2; tentative D call: TRBD1 (5 bases). The CDR3 loop spans 13 amino acids. Germline loops: CDR1 LNHDA, CDR2 SQIVND (reference sequence). V lost 3 bases and J 1 base, leaving 6 bases between the germline ends. CDR3 coding DNA: TGTGCCAGTAGTATCGACAGTAACTATGGCTACACCTTC. This encodes CASSIDSNYGYTF. Looking up the rest from reference TRBV19 and TRBJ1-2 gives the full variable domain: DGGITQSPKYLFRKEGQNVTLSCEQNLNHDAMYWYRQDPGQGLRLIYYSQIVNDFQKGDIAEGYSVSREKKESFPLTVTSAQKNPTAFYLCASSIDSNYGYTFGSGTRLTVV.

The chain recombines TRBV5-1 with TRBJ2-7; 9 positions match TRBD1. The CDR3 is 15 residues long. Germline values: CDR1 SGHRS, CDR2 YFSETQ. J was trimmed by 3 bases and V by 1 base; bases with no gene match: 5. The CDR3 region is CASSLTTGGYYEQYF. The DNA of the CDR3 is TGCGCCAGCAGCTTGACGACAGGGGGGTACTACGAGCAGTACTTC. Full variable domain (rest looked up from reference TRBV5-1 and TRBJ2-7): KAGVTQTPRYLIKTRGQQVTLSCSPISGHRSVSWYQQTPGQGLQFLFEYFSETQRNKGNFPGRFSGRQFSNSRSEMNVSTLELGDSALYLCASSLTTGGYYEQYFGPGTRLTVT.

J is TRBJ1-5 and V is TRBV5-4; possible D gene TRBD1, 5 bases. Germline V gene lookup returns CDR1 SGHNT and CDR2 YYREEE (reference sequence). V lost 5 bases and J lost 2, with 8 bases in between. CDR3 length: 13 amino acids. This CDR3 reads CASRGGGNQPQHF. The CDR3 region has the DNA TGTGCCAGCAGGGGGGGAGGCAATCAGCCCCAGCATTTT.

J is TRBJ1-1 and V is TRBV4-3; D remains ambiguous. Germline V lookup: CDR1 LGHNA, CDR2 YSLEER. The CDR3 is 13 amino acids. V gave up 1 base and J gave up 1 base, with 4 bases separating them. The CDR3 DNA is TGCGCCAGCAGCCAAGCAGGGAACACTGAAGCTTTCTTT. Its translation is CASSQAGNTEAFF.

The genes are TRBV7-6 and TRBJ2-7; D is undetermined. This CDR3 has 15 amino acids. Germline V gene sequence: CDR1 SGHVS, CDR2 FNYEAQ. The V and J ends lost 0 bases and 0 bases respectively, with 9 bases between them. In DNA, the CDR3 is TGTGCCAGCAGCTTAGCTCCGGGCAGCTCCTACGAGCAGTACTTC. Protein: CASSLAPGSSYEQYF.

The chain recombines TRBV7-3 with TRBJ1-1, with D perhaps TRBD1 (6 bases). Germline CDR1 and CDR2: SGHTA and FQGTGA. The CDR3 sequence is 13 residues long. V gave up 3 bases and J gave up 4 bases, with 9 bases separating them. In DNA, the CDR3 is TGTGCCAGCAGCTTCGGGGGCGTCACTGAAGCTTTCTTT. Its protein is CASSFGGVTEAFF.

The chain employs TRBV18 and TRBJ2-7; no clear D gene. The CDR3 is 12 amino acids. The germline V and J ends were trimmed by 6 bases and 2 bases, with 8 bases remaining between them. The germline CDR1 and CDR2 sequences are KGHSH and LQKENI. Written as DNA, the CDR3 is TGTGCCAGCTCCCCGGAGACCTACGAGCAGTACTTC. It specifies CASSPETYEQYF.

The chain uses TRBV7-6 and TRBJ1-1; 9 bases match TRBD1. V shed 2 bases and J 3 bases; nucleotides not matched to a gene: 4. This CDR3 spans 15 amino acids. Germline V CDR1 and CDR2: SGHVS, FNYEAQ. The CDR3 loop is CASSLTQGADTEAFF. CDR3 nucleotide sequence: TGTGCCAGCAGCTTAACACAGGGGGCCGACACTGAAGCTTTCTTT.

This chain uses TRBV2 with TRBJ2-5, with TRBD2 identical over 7 bases. Germline-derived CDR1 and CDR2 are SNHLY and FYNNEI. The CDR3 spans 14 residues. V lost 3 bases to trimming and J lost 3 bases; unmatched junction nucleotides: 4. The CDR3 DNA reads as TGTGCCAGCAGTGAGGACCTAGCGGAAGAGACCCAGTACTTC. Its protein is CASSEDLAEETQYF.

This clone occurred a few times. The V and J genes are TRBV23-1 and TRBJ2-7; weak D call: TRBD1 (5 bases). TRBV23-1 is recorded as an ORF, its role being uncertain. The CDR3 is 14 residues long. Deletions cut 5 bases from V and 0 bases from J, with 11 bases between. For the CDR3, the DNA is TGCGCCAGCAGTAAAGCCAGGGCCTCCTACGAGCAGTACTTC. Translated: CASSKARASYEQYF.

The V call is TRBV5-1, the J call TRBJ1-2; D remains unclear. CDR3 length: 13 amino acids. Trimming shortened V by 0 bases and J by 11 bases, and 14 bases separated the two germline ends. Germline CDR1 and CDR2: SGHRS and YFSETQ. The CDR3 sequence is CASSLVSLGGYTF. The CDR3, as DNA: TGCGCCAGCAGCTTGGTTTCTCTCGGCGGGTACACCTTC. Based on the CDR3 plus reference TRBV5-1 and TRBJ1-2, the full variable domain is KAGVTQTPRYLIKTRGQQVTLSCSPISGHRSVSWYQQTPGQGLQFLFEYFSETQRNKGNFPGRFSGRQFSNSRSEMNVSTLELGDSALYLCASSLVSLGGYTFGSGTRLTVV.

This chain connects TRBV29-1 to TRBJ2-1, with 8 nucleotides matching TRBD2. Germline V CDR1 and CDR2: SQVTM, ANQGSEA. The CDR3 loop spans 15 amino acids. V was pared by 0 bases and J by 7 bases, with 8 bases of the junction left unmatched. CDR3 residues: CSVEDRGGIGNEQFF. In DNA, the CDR3 is TGCAGCGTTGAAGATCGGGGGGGCATAGGGAATGAGCAGTTCTTC.

The rearrangement joins TRBV14 to TRBJ2-7; maybe TRBD2 (6 bases). The CDR3 contains 15 residues. With 2 bases removed from V and 5 bases from J, the gap between germline ends came to 16 bases. The germline CDR1 and CDR2 sequences are SGHDN and FVKESK. This CDR3 reads CASSQNKGRLNEQYF. CDR3 bases: TGTGCCAGCAGCCAAAACAAGGGGAGGCTTAACGAGCAGTACTTC.

V is TRBV5-6 and J is TRBJ2-3, with D uncertain. CDR3 length equals 14 residues. V was pared by 4 bases and J by 6 bases, with 15 bases between. CDR1 is SGHDT and CDR2 is YYEEEE in the germline V gene. CDR3 coding DNA: TGTGCCAGCAGCGGAGCCCCCCCGGCGGATACGCAGTATTTT. This gives the protein CASSGAPPADTQYF.

V gene TRBV27 combines with J gene TRBJ2-3; D remains ambiguous. V dropped 4 bases and J dropped 6 bases, with 11 bases sitting between them. This CDR3 region has 13 residues. Germline assignment: CDR1 MNHEY and CDR2 SMNVEV (reference sequence). CDR3 sequence reads: CASSSWSSDTQYF. The CDR3 DNA sequence: TGTGCCAGCAGTTCATGGTCCAGCGATACGCAGTATTTT.

The chain employs TRBV7-8 and TRBJ1-2; 7 bases align to TRBD1. Germline lookup yields CDR1 SGHVS and CDR2 FQNEAQ. Germline trimming cut 8 bases from V and 4 bases from J; bases unmatched to any gene: 7. The CDR3 spans 13 residues. CDR3 DNA: TGTGCCAGCGGCACAGGGGAGAGCTATGGCTACACCTTC. Amino acid sequence: CASGTGESYGYTF.

The genes are TRBV4-1 and TRBJ2-7; TRBD1 matches 8 bases. Germline V gives CDR1 MGHRA, CDR2 YSYEKL. With V trimmed by 4 bases and J by 2 bases, 4 bases remained unmatched. This CDR3 has 14 residues. CDR3 sequence: CASSLGQGTYEQYF. The CDR3, as DNA: TGCGCCAGCAGCCTTGGACAGGGTACCTACGAGCAGTACTTC.

The rearrangement joins TRBV29-1 to TRBJ2-1; 7 bases agree with TRBD1. The V gene's germline CDR1 is SQVTM and CDR2 ANQGSEA. This CDR3 has 13 residues. The ends lost 0 bases at V and 8 bases at J; junction bases unmatched: 4. Here the CDR3 DNA reads TGCAGCGTTGAAGAGGGGACAGTTGATGAGCAGTTCTTC. Translating it yields CSVEEGTVDEQFF.

V gene TRBV19 combines with J gene TRBJ1-2, with TRBD1 matching over 10 bases. The ends lost 6 bases at V and 5 bases at J; junction bases unmatched: 12. CDR3 length equals 16 residues. Germline CDR1 LNHDA, CDR2 SQIVND (reference sequence). CDR3 in amino acids: CASSPRTGGKDYGYTF. The DNA for the CDR3 is TGTGCCAGTAGCCCACGGACAGGGGGAAAGGATTATGGCTACACCTTC.

V and J are TRBV7-2 and TRBJ1-5; 10 bases are a match to TRBD1. CDR3 size: 15 residues. The J segment lost 1 base and the V segment lost 4 bases, leaving 1 base of the junction unmatched. The V gene's germline CDR1 is SGHTA and CDR2 FQGNSA. CDR3 in amino acids: CASSWTGGSNQPQHF. In DNA, the CDR3 is TGTGCCAGCAGCTGGACAGGGGGAAGCAATCAGCCCCAGCATTTT. The whole variable domain, remainder taken from reference TRBV7-2 and TRBJ1-5, is GAGVSQSPSNKVTEKGKDVELRCDPISGHTALYWYRQSLGQGLEFLIYFQGNSAPDKSGLPSDRFSAERTGGSVSTLTIQRTQQEDSAVYLCASSWTGGSNQPQHFGDGTRLSIL.

V is TRBV7-2 and J is TRBJ2-1; TRBD2 matches 11 bases. This CDR3 has 14 residues. V lost 11 bases, J lost 4 bases, and 7 bases stayed unmatched. Germline CDR1 and CDR2: SGHTA and FQGNSA. The CDR3 loop is CACVLAGEYNEQFF. CDR3 nucleotide sequence: TGTGCCTGCGTACTAGCGGGAGAATACAATGAGCAGTTCTTC.

V gene TRBV4-3 combines with J gene TRBJ2-4, with D possibly being TRBD1 (5 bases). V was trimmed by 0 bases and J by 0 bases, leaving 15 bases between them. Germline CDR1 and CDR2: LGHNA and YSLEER. This CDR3 is built from 18 residues. The DNA for the CDR3 is TGCGCCAGCAGCCAAGACCCAGGGAACCCCCTAGCCAAAAACATTCAGTACTTC. It specifies CASSQDPGNPLAKNIQYF.

The chain has TRBV28 and TRBJ2-7, with a possible D match to TRBD1 (6 bases). With 2 bases removed from V and 3 bases from J, the gap between germline ends came to 14 bases. The CDR3 loop spans 15 amino acids. CDR1 and CDR2 (germline): MDHEN, SYDVKM. The CDR3, as DNA: TGTGCCAGCAGTTTAGCCCAGGGGAGAATCTACGAGCAGTACTTC. This gives the protein CASSLAQGRIYEQYF. Variable domain in full (rest from reference TRBV28 and TRBJ2-7): DVKVTQSSRYLVKRTGEKVFLECVQDMDHENMFWYRQDPGLGLRLIYFSYDVKMKEKGDIPEGYSVSREKKERFSLILESASTNQTSMYLCASSLAQGRIYEQYFGPGTRLTVT.

This chain uses TRBV6-5 with TRBJ1-2; D unresolved. This CDR3 has 13 amino acids. The V end was cut by 5 bases, the J end by 4 bases, with 11 bases between. Germline V gene lookup returns CDR1 MNHEY and CDR2 SVGAGI. The CDR3 coding sequence is TGTGCCAGCAGTAACGGGTCCTTCTATGGCTACACCTTC. Protein product: CASSNGSFYGYTF.